These 18 T cell receptor beta chains were all obtained from the same sample, sequenced in a study of identical twins. MiXCR was run by TCRdb on the 5' RACE reads, yielding one entry per CDR3 protein. The sample records approximately 150,000 distinct CDR3 sequences, around 3.6% being singletons. Sequenced material: memory T cells sorted from blood. These receptors all stem from a man in his late teens or twenties in good health.

This clonotype has ten or more counts. The chain recombines TRBV18 with TRBJ2-1; the D gene is possibly TRBD2 (6 bases). Germline V gives CDR1 KGHSH, CDR2 LQKENI. The length of the CDR3 is 14 residues. The V and J ends lost 8 bases and 1 base respectively, with 12 bases between them. As DNA, the CDR3 is TGTGCCAGCAGCTTAAGCGGGTCCTACAATGAGCAGTTCTTC. It specifies CASSLSGSYNEQFF.

In this sample, this clonotype turned up many times. The chain recombines TRBV6-1 with TRBJ1-2, with D tentatively TRBD1 (5 bases). The V end lost 5 bases, the J end lost 12 bases, and 28 bases lay between the germline ends. The CDR3 covers 16 residues. Germline V gene lookup returns CDR1 MNHNS and CDR2 SASEGT. The chain's CDR3 is CASSPFQHGTAMGDTF. The CDR3 bases are TGTGCCAGCAGTCCTTTTCAGCACGGCACTGCTATGGGGGACACCTTC.

This clonotype was detected ten times or more. The chain recombines TRBV5-1 with TRBJ1-2; no reliable D call. CDR1 is SGHRS and CDR2 is YFSETQ in the germline V gene. CDR3 length: 14 amino acids. Trimming shortened V by 4 bases and J by 6 bases, and 16 bases separated the two germline ends. The CDR3 DNA reads as TGCGCCAGCAGCGGGCCCCGGGAACTAGATGGCTACACCTTC. Translation: CASSGPRELDGYTF.

This clonotype was seen many times. This rearrangement joins TRBV10-3 to TRBJ2-1, with 14 nucleotides matching TRBD2. The CDR3 spans 18 residues. Germline V gives CDR1 ENHRY, CDR2 SYGVKD. V was pared by 10 bases and J by 4 bases, with 15 bases of the junction left unmatched. The CDR3 DNA sequence: TGTGCCACCCACTCCGGGACTAGCGGGAGAAAAAGGTACAATGAGCAGTTCTTC. This codes for CATHSGTSGRKRYNEQFF.

This clonotype was counted many times. This chain links TRBV7-6 with TRBJ1-3; 9 bases line up with TRBD1. V shed 0 bases, J shed 4 bases, and the junction held 7 bases outside the gene matches. Germline CDR1 SGHVS, CDR2 FNYEAQ. The CDR3 covers 17 residues. CDR3 coding DNA: TGTGCCAGCAGCTTAGCCAGGGGACAGGGAGGCGGAAACACCATATATTTT. Translating it yields CASSLARGQGGGNTIYF. Combining the CDR3 with reference TRBV7-6 and TRBJ1-3 gives the whole variable domain GAGVSQSPRYKVTKRGQDVALRCDPISGHVSLYWYRQALGQGPEFLTYFNYEAQQDKSGLPNDRFSAERPEGSISTLTIQRTEQRDSAMYRCASSLARGQGGGNTIYFGEGSWLTVV.

This clonotype was counted many times. The rearrangement uses TRBV14 and TRBJ2-5; 7 bases fit TRBD1. This CDR3 region has 15 residues. CDR1 SGHDN and CDR2 FVKESK come from the germline V gene. The V gene end was trimmed by 5 bases and the J gene end by 2 bases; junction bases not matched to a gene: 8. The CDR3 loop reads CASSDIQGPQETQYF. DNA of the CDR3: TGTGCCAGCAGCGATATACAGGGGCCACAAGAGACCCAGTACTTC.

This clonotype was seen ten or more times. This chain links TRBV5-6 with TRBJ2-7; 8 bases are shared with TRBD1. V was clipped by 4 bases and J by 8 bases; unmatched bases: 8. The length of the CDR3 is 13 residues. In germline, CDR1 is SGHDT, CDR2 YYEEEE. CDR3 loop: CASSPRDRGKQYV. As DNA, the CDR3 is TGTGCCAGCAGCCCGCGAGACAGGGGAAAGCAGTACGTC.

This clonotype was found many times. The V gene is TRBV9, the J gene TRBJ2-2; TRBD2 matches 7 bases. V shed 4 bases and J 3 bases; nucleotides not matched to a gene: 3. The CDR3 is made up of 14 amino acids. Germline V gene data show CDR1 as SGDLS and CDR2 as YYNGEE. The CDR3 nucleotides are TGTGCCAGCAGCCTTCGGGGGGACACCGGGGAGCTGTTTTTT. Translating it yields CASSLRGDTGELFF.

This clonotype showed up many times. V is TRBV12-3 or TRBV12-4 and J is TRBJ1-2, with D unclear. The ends were cut back, 2 bases at V and 3 bases at J, with 7 bases in the middle. This CDR3 spans 13 amino acids. The CDR3, as DNA: TGTGCCAGCAGTTTAATAGTTTACTATGGCTACACCTTC. Translation: CASSLIVYYGYTF.

This clonotype was picked up many times. The rearrangement joins TRBV6-6 to TRBJ1-2; 9 bases agree with TRBD1. There are 13 residues in the CDR3. The germline V gene has CDR1 MNHNY and CDR2 SVGAGI (reference sequence). Trimming at V came to 6 bases and at J to 6 bases, leaving 5 bases not matched to a gene. The CDR3 loop is CASSLQGANGYTF. The CDR3 nucleotides are TGTGCCAGCAGCTTACAGGGGGCGAATGGCTACACCTTC.

The table lists this clonotype with many counts. The V gene is TRBV20-1, the J gene TRBJ1-4; unclear D gene. Trimming removed 0 bases at V and 3 bases at J, with 11 bases between. Per germline, CDR1 DFQATT and CDR2 SNEGSKA (reference sequence). The CDR3 spans 15 residues. DNA of the CDR3: TGCAGTGCTAGAGATCTGTGGAGGTCTAATGAAAAACTGTTTTTT. Its protein is CSARDLWRSNEKLFF.

This clonotype showed up many times. The gene calls are TRBV2 and TRBJ2-3; 11 nucleotides line up with TRBD2. J was trimmed by 5 bases and V by 5 bases; bases with no gene match: 6. The length of the CDR3 is 15 residues. Looked up from germline, CDR1 is SNHLY and CDR2 is FYNNEI. Here the CDR3 reads CASSPLAGAVDTQYF. DNA of the CDR3: TGTGCCAGCAGTCCACTAGCGGGAGCGGTAGATACGCAGTATTTT.

In this sample, this clonotype turned up many times. The genes are TRBV7-6 and TRBJ2-1; 8 nucleotides line up with TRBD2. The CDR3 totals 13 residues. Germline loops: CDR1 SGHVS, CDR2 FNYEAQ. Trimming cost V 9 bases and J 8 bases; bases outside gene matches: 9. The CDR3 region is CASSRTSSHEQFF. The DNA for the CDR3 is TGTGCCAGTTCCCGGACTAGCTCTCATGAGCAGTTCTTC.

This clonotype was seen at least ten times. The chain uses TRBV4-3 and TRBJ2-6, with D perhaps assigned TRBD1 or TRBD2 (5 bases each). The germline V and J ends were trimmed by 1 base and 0 bases, with 7 bases remaining between them. The CDR3 consists of 16 residues. Germline V CDR1 and CDR2: LGHNA, YSLEER. The CDR3 DNA sequence: TGCGCCAGCAGCCAAGTTGGGGGCTCTGGGGCCAACGTCCTGACTTTC. Its translation is CASSQVGGSGANVLTF.

The chain employs TRBV18 and TRBJ2-5; D is ambiguous. The CDR3 covers 11 residues. Germline assignment: CDR1 KGHSH and CDR2 LQKENI. V lost 3 bases to trimming and J lost 5 bases, with 4 bases between them. CDR3: CASSPLETQYF. DNA for the CDR3: TGTGCCAGCTCACCGCTCGAGACCCAGTACTTC.

Many counts were recorded for this clonotype. J is TRBJ2-1 and V is TRBV20-1, with 11 bases fitting TRBD2. The CDR3 covers 18 residues. Germline V CDR1 and CDR2: DFQATT, SNEGSKA (reference sequence). V lost 8 bases and J lost 0; bases outside the gene matches: 15. The CDR3 bases are TGCAGTCCTGCCCTTCGTGCTAGCGGGGGGAGCTCCTACAATGAGCAGTTCTTC. Protein: CSPALRASGGSSYNEQFF.

Many counts were recorded for this clonotype. The V and J genes are TRBV6-5 and TRBJ2-5; a possible D gene is TRBD2 (5 bases). The CDR3 consists of 12 residues. Trimming left V 4 bases short and J 14 bases short, with 17 bases between. In germline, CDR1 is MNHEY, CDR2 SVGAGI. Written as DNA, the CDR3 is TGTGCCAGCAGTTCATCCGCGGGCCGCACATACTTC. This codes for CASSSSAGRTYF.

This clonotype has a count of ten or more. J is TRBJ2-7 and V is TRBV6-1; D tentatively reads TRBD1 or TRBD2 (6 bases each). V lost 7 bases and J 3 bases, leaving 22 bases between the germline ends. Per the germline V gene, CDR1 is MNHNS and CDR2 is SASEGT. The CDR3 extends over 16 amino acids. CDR3 sequence reads: CASIRADGRGVYEQYF. CDR3 in DNA: TGTGCCAGCATTCGGGCGGACGGAAGGGGGGTCTACGAGCAGTACTTC.